This record concerns one T cell receptor beta chain sequence. This clone appeared a few times. The target of this receptor is not known. No clone much larger than this one lies a single base away; base qualities are absent. The sample originates from a study of beta chain features in type 1 diabetes (dated by TCRdb to the late 2010s). Regarding the research as a whole: Mean age, gender distribution, total cell number and subset yield did not differ between patients and healthy donors. Naive and central memory subsets were obtained from all 30 or so donors, but regulatory and stem cell-like memory subsets were isolated from only 8 patients and roughly eight healthy donors. A total of under 120,000,000 sorted cells were examined across all samples, and RNA yield correlated strongly with the number of cells per subset. In the study, recently diagnosed type 1 diabetes patients and matched healthy donors were compared on the TCRB repertoires of their sorted circulating CD4+ T cell subsets. The paper as a whole reports these results and caveats: In all four CD4+ subsets, TCRB CDR3 length was moderately but significantly shorter in type 1 diabetes patients. PCR may preferentially amplify shorter templates, but because patient and control samples were amplified and corrected together, any resulting skew would affect both groups equally. Patients with type 1 diabetes made fewer insertions and deleted more nucleotides at VDJ recombination sites, implying thymic rearrangement abnormalities. Naive, central memory and regulatory TCRB repertoires appeared to be more alike among patients than among healthy donors. Because cDNA was sequenced instead of genomic DNA, highly expressing activated cells could be over-represented, though the groups showed no difference in activation or CD3 levels. Only small numbers of individuals were included in the HLA sub-analyses, which left unresolved whether HLA type had any influence on TCRB rearrangement.

Each donor gave one peripheral blood draw, approximately 120 mL on average, collected into heparinised tubes. A BD FACSAria II and a panel including CD45RO, CCR7, CD25, CD127, CD95 and CD27 were used to sort naive, central memory, regulatory and stem cell-like memory CD4+ T cells. A purity above 95% was achieved for all sorted populations. PBMCs were separated immediately by Lymphoprep density gradient centrifugation and were stained directly, without being cultured. To minimize batch effects, samples were stained and sorted in pairs, one healthy donor with one patient per experiment. The entire amount of isolated RNA was reverse transcribed using the High Capacity cDNA Reverse Transcription Kit, so the sequenced TCRB transcripts were expressed ones. Naive, central memory and regulatory T cell samples underwent deep immunoSEQ sequencing, averaging around 4 million total reads per sample. Sorted cells were lysed in RLT buffer, and RNA was extracted using DNase-treated RNeasy Micro or Mini kits according to cell number. Each cell subset was processed separately to prevent cross-contamination, with patient and healthy donor samples processed together. The immunoSEQ multiplex PCR was used to amplify TCRB sequences from cDNA, yielding 87-bp fragments that span the CDR3 region. The amplicons were sequenced using the Illumina HiSeq platform. Processing in the source paper ran as follows. PCR bias was corrected computationally using synthetic template baselines, and reads within Hamming distance 2 were collapsed, with unmergeable singletons discarded. By aligning reads against IMGT, V, D and J genes, CDR3 length, and insertions or deletions at six rearrangement sites were assigned. Within each subset, clonotype counts were normalized to sorted cell number, after which true diversity and Gini coefficients were computed with the tcR R package. Repertoire sharing was quantified using the overlap coefficient calculated on TCRB nucleotide sequences. As a proxy for the pre-selection repertoire, out-of-frame TCRB sequences from naive cells were analyzed. TCRdb's version of the immuneACCESS table is confined to in-frame rearrangements and falls short of the full clone set. An unresolved V gene accounts for under half of the shortfall where checked; the remainder is of unknown origin. D and trimming were read from the DNA, whereas the V and J calls and clone size are those reported in that table. The sample table lists about 660,000 clones, around 15% of them with a count of one. 0.03% to 0.04% of the sample is in the top ten clones.

CDR1 and CDR2 (GTSNPN, SVGIG) derive from the germline V gene (reference sequence). Deletion took 0 bases off V and 7 bases off J, with a span of 13 bases between the germline ends. From the cysteine up to the phenylalanine, the CDR3 has a length of 15 residues. The DNA shown is the 45-base CDR3, in frame from base 1. The sequence was obtained from a young man with type 1 diabetes. The sequenced sample was naive CD4+ T cells from blood. This sample's cell subset or site label indicates: true naive CD4+ T cells. The rearrangement combines TRBV30 with TRBJ1-6; tentative D gene TRBD1, with 5 bases matching. The sequenced DNA is TGTGCCTGGAGTGTACAGGTGAACGGGAATTCACCCCTCCACTTT. Translated, this gives CAWSVQVNGNSPLHF.